This TCR beta chain is drawn from a study of cytomegalovirus exposure and HLA in healthy donors. Across the study: Early released data comprised about 84 million unique TCRs from HLA-typed donors. Points from the study as a whole: The authors enumerated over 150 TCR beta chains as linked to cytomegalovirus. Researchers reportedly found TCR beta sequences accurately predicted most subjects' HLA-A and HLA-B alleles.

A word on this clone: Antigen: not known.

The V gene end was trimmed by 3 bases and the J gene end by 2 bases; junction bases not matched to a gene: 3. Germline CDR1 and CDR2: SGHVS and FQNEAQ. The CDR3 consists of 14 residues. It was with 60 Vbeta and 13 Jbeta primers that the PCR ran. Libraries were prepared by immunoSEQ multiplex PCR; TCRdb keeps only in-frame clonotypes and omits some of them. The sample records 120,000 to 150,000 clones, roughly 73% being singletons. The TCR comes from a middle-aged woman in good health and CMV-seronegative. What was sequenced was PBMCs. The rearrangement joins TRBV7-8 to TRBJ2-7; 8 positions match TRBD1. The CDR3 sequence: CASSFAGQAYEQYF. CDR3 bases: TGTGCCAGCAGCTTTGCGGGACAGGCCTACGAGCAGTACTTC.